Each of the 9 T cell receptor beta chains below was sequenced from the same sample in a study of human T cells and chemical hapten exposure. A single record per CDR3 protein comes from TCRdb applying MiXCR to the RACE reads. The profile shows 60,000 to 70,000 distinct CDR3 sequences, roughly 9.8% of them singletons. Time point defined: pre-sensitization, week 0. Sample treatment: therapeutic diphenylcyclopropenone sensitization with weekly scalp DPC. The sample here was whole blood, taken in connection with sensitization to the hapten diphenylcyclopropenone (DPC). These receptors all stem from a woman aged 45-60 years with alopecia areata. Some clones in this sample may be carry-over from other donors' samples.

This clonotype was seen once. In DNA form, the CDR3 reads TGCGCCAGCAGCCAATGGGGAAGTAGTTCCTACAATGAGCAGTTCTTC. Protein product: CASSQWGSSSYNEQFF. The chain uses TRBV4-3 and TRBJ2-1; D is unclear. Germline-derived CDR1 and CDR2 are LGHNA and YSLEER. The V end lost 2 bases, the J end lost 1 base, and 12 bases lay between the germline ends. CDR3 length equals 16 residues.

This clonotype was observed a few times. The J gene is TRBJ1-6, the V gene TRBV7-2; a weak D match, TRBD1 (5 bases). This CDR3 has 16 residues. The V and J ends lost 1 base and 9 bases respectively, with 16 bases between them. Looked up from germline, CDR1 is SGHTA and CDR2 is FQGNSA. The CDR3 region has the DNA TGTGCCAGCAGCTTAGACCCTTGGGGGGAAAGTTCACCCCTCCACTTT. Translated, it gives CASSLDPWGESSPLHF. The variable domain in full, completed from reference TRBV7-2 and TRBJ1-6, reads GAGVSQSPSNKVTEKGKDVELRCDPISGHTALYWYRQSLGQGLEFLIYFQGNSAPDKSGLPSDRFSAERTGGSVSTLTIQRTQQEDSAVYLCASSLDPWGESSPLHFGNGTRLTVT.

This clonotype was counted at least ten times. The chain is built from TRBV3-1 and TRBJ1-2; the D gene is possibly TRBD1 (5 bases). Trimming took 4 bases from V and 9 from J, leaving 27 bases between them. This CDR3 has 17 amino acids. Germline V lookup: CDR1 LGHDT, CDR2 YNNKEL (reference sequence). Written as DNA, the CDR3 is TGTGCCAGCAGCCGCCCACCGGGGACCGGGAATTTCAAGAGCTACACCTTC. It is translated as CASSRPPGTGNFKSYTF. The whole variable domain, remainder taken from reference TRBV3-1 and TRBJ1-2, is DTAVSQTPKYLVTQMGNDKSIKCEQNLGHDTMYWYKQDSKKFLKIMFSYNNKELIINETVPNRFSPKSPDKAHLNLHINSLELGDSAVYFCASSRPPGTGNFKSYTFGSGTRLTVV.

V gene TRBV7-2 combines with J gene TRBJ1-5; D is perhaps TRBD1 (5 bases). The germline gives CDR1 SGHTA, CDR2 FQGNSA. The CDR3 spans 15 residues. V was shortened by 1 base and J by 2 bases, with 9 bases between the two germline ends. In DNA, the CDR3 is TGTGCCAGCAGCTTAGAGGGGCACGGCAATCAGCCCCAGCATTTT. Encoded protein: CASSLEGHGNQPQHF.

The V call is TRBV12-3 or TRBV12-4, the J call TRBJ2-7; D is unresolved. CDR3 length: 13 amino acids. The V end lost 5 bases, the J end lost 1 base, and 9 bases lay between the germline ends. The chain's CDR3 is CASSPSGSYEQYF. The CDR3 DNA reads as TGTGCCAGCAGTCCGAGTGGGTCCTACGAGCAGTACTTC.

This clonotype was found a few times. J is TRBJ1-6 and V is TRBV18; D not certain. The CDR3 totals 17 residues. CDR1 and CDR2 from the germline V gene are KGHSH and LQKENI. V was clipped by 1 base and J by 0 bases, with 10 bases between them. The CDR3 here is CASSPQLESSYNSPLHF. The CDR3 region has the DNA TGTGCCAGCTCACCACAGTTGGAAAGCTCCTATAATTCACCCCTCCACTTT.

The genes are TRBV10-3 and TRBJ1-3; 9 nucleotides line up with TRBD1. The CDR3 totals 16 residues. Trimming took 7 bases from V and 2 from J; bases not matched to a gene: 9. Germline values: CDR1 ENHRY, CDR2 SYGVKD. This CDR3 reads CAITANDRGTGNTIYF. In DNA, the CDR3 is TGTGCCATCACCGCCAACGACAGGGGGACTGGAAACACCATATATTTT.

This clonotype has a handful of counts. The V call is TRBV2, the J call TRBJ2-3, with 11 bases that match TRBD2. Germline trimming cut 6 bases from V and 0 bases from J; bases unmatched to any gene: 2. The CDR3 runs 15 residues. CDR1 SNHLY and CDR2 FYNNEI come from the germline V gene. The CDR3 nucleotides are TGTGCCAGCAGGGGACTAGCGGTTAGCACAGATACGCAGTATTTT. Amino acids: CASRGLAVSTDTQYF.

The chain links TRBV19 to TRBJ1-5, with D possibly TRBD1 on 5 matching bases. The CDR3 spans 14 residues. Trimming removed 7 bases from V and 6 bases from J, with 16 bases in between. Per the germline V gene, CDR1 is LNHDA and CDR2 is SQIVND (reference sequence). The CDR3 spells CASTEAAGFQPQHF. Written as DNA, the CDR3 is TGTGCCAGTACCGAGGCGGCAGGGTTTCAGCCCCAGCATTTT. Based on the CDR3 plus reference TRBV19 and TRBJ1-5, the full variable domain is DGGITQSPKYLFRKEGQNVTLSCEQNLNHDAMYWYRQDPGQGLRLIYYSQIVNDFQKGDIAEGYSVSREKKESFPLTVTSAQKNPTAFYLCASTEAAGFQPQHFGDGTRLSIL.